Here is one T cell receptor beta chain with its context. The target antigen is unknown. It was with 60 Vbeta and 13 Jbeta primers that the PCR ran. Here immunoSEQ multiplex PCR was the method, and the copy in TCRdb shows in-frame clones only, minus some. The sample contains roughly 120,000 clones, 73% of which appear only once. This cohort consisted of healthy bone marrow donors. Whereas donors were nominally healthy upon sampling, unrecorded immune exposures were probable. This entry belongs to a study of cytomegalovirus exposure and HLA in healthy donors. Broader study findings: One cluster of highly shared sequence variants probably arose as a sequencing artifact. An ancestry cluster, one associated with Asian ancestry, reportedly showed fewer N-insertions than the 666-donor mean in a later analysis.

Sequencing was done on a sample of PBMCs. The TCR was taken from a woman aged 25 to 45 in good health and CMV-seronegative.

The CDR3 here is CASSFFMAGNTDTQYF. DNA for the CDR3: TGTGCCAGCAGTTTTTTCATGGCAGGGAACACAGATACGCAGTATTTT. The chain has TRBV28 and TRBJ2-3, with a possible D match to TRBD1 (5 bases). The CDR3 contains 16 residues. V lost 3 bases and J lost 2, with 15 bases in between. Germline V gene sequence: CDR1 MDHEN, CDR2 SYDVKM. Full variable domain (rest looked up from reference TRBV28 and TRBJ2-3): DVKVTQSSRYLVKRTGEKVFLECVQDMDHENMFWYRQDPGLGLRLIYFSYDVKMKEKGDIPEGYSVSREKKERFSLILESASTNQTSMYLCASSFFMAGNTDTQYFGPGTRLTVL.